The rows below give T cell receptor beta chains drawn from one sample of a study of blood T cell repertoires in COVID-19. Here immunoSEQ multiplex PCR was the method, and the copy in TCRdb shows in-frame clones only, minus some. Among some 160,000 clones listed, around 76% were seen once. The sample taken for sequencing was peripheral blood. The receptors here all came from a man aged 55 to 70 with acute or convalescent COVID-19. Both conserved end residues are part of each CDR3. Each record gives: V gene, clone size, J gene, D gene, CDR3 protein, CDR3 DNA. The D gene is left open where the match is weak. Not all rows give a size; the values are once, few, many and, for expanded clones, a class.

TRBV9	.	TRBJ2-1	.	CASSEPGDTGGEQFF	TGTGCCAGCAGCGAACCGGGGGATACCGGGGGTGAGCAGTTCTTC
TRBV7-9	.	TRBJ2-4	TRBD1	CASSLDFRDRGAKNIQYF	TGTGCCAGCAGCTTAGATTTCCGAGACAGGGGCGCCAAAAACATTCAGTACTTC
TRBV5-1	few	TRBJ2-1	TRBD2	CASSPQGIAGGNEQFF	TGCGCCAGCAGCCCTCAGGGAATAGCGGGAGGCAATGAGCAGTTCTTC
TRBV11-2	.	TRBJ2-7	TRBD2	CASSLYLAGGREQYF	TGTGCCAGCAGCCTATACCTAGCGGGAGGGCGTGAGCAGTACTTC
TRBV27	.	TRBJ2-6	.	CASTKTTRGSAGANVLTF	TGTGCCAGCACCAAAACTACAAGGGGGTCGGCTGGGGCCAACGTCCTGACTTTC
TRBV27	.	TRBJ2-2	TRBD2	CASSLWGGPGELFF	TGTGCCAGCAGTTTATGGGGGGGACCCGGGGAGCTGTTTTTT
TRBV11-3	.	TRBJ2-5	TRBD1	CASSLRQGQQETQYF	TGTGCCAGCAGCCTCCGACAGGGGCAACAAGAGACCCAGTACTTC
TRBV20-1	.	TRBJ2-7	.	CSAAQGNEQYF	TGCAGTGCTGCGCAGGGAAACGAGCAGTACTTC
TRBV28	.	TRBJ1-6	TRBD1	CASSTQGNSPLHF	TGTGCCAGCAGCACACAGGGGAACTCACCCCTCCACTTT
TRBV2	.	TRBJ2-5	.	CASRPDIETQYF	TGTGCCAGCAGACCCGACATTGAGACCCAGTACTTC
TRBV28	.	TRBJ2-1	TRBD1	CASSPPRIGTGADNEQFF	TGTGCCAGCAGTCCTCCCCGCATCGGGACAGGGGCGGACAATGAGCAGTTCTTC
TRBV7-6	once	TRBJ1-1	.	CASSSATNGHGEAFF	TGTGCCAGCAGCTCGGCTACTAACGGACACGGTGAAGCTTTCTTT
TRBV4-1	.	TRBJ2-1	TRBD2	CASSQRTSEGDEQFF	TGCGCCAGCAGCCAAAGGACTAGCGAGGGCGATGAGCAGTTCTTC
TRBV7-9	.	TRBJ1-4	TRBD1	CASSRTGDGEKLFF	TGTGCCAGCAGCCGAACAGGGGATGGTGAAAAACTGTTTTTT
TRBV6-5	.	TRBJ1-5	.	CASSYSGGSSNQPQHF	TGTGCCAGCAGTTACAGCGGGGGCTCGAGCAATCAGCCCCAGCATTTT
TRBV4-1	few	TRBJ1-2	TRBD1	CASSTGTGAYGYTF	TGCGCCAGCAGCACGGGGACAGGGGCTTATGGCTACACCTTC
TRBV30	.	TRBJ2-7	TRBD2	CAWSQGLAGVDEQYF	TGTGCCTGGAGTCAGGGACTAGCGGGAGTTGACGAGCAGTACTTC
TRBV24-1	few	TRBJ2-7	TRBD2	CATSDLSSGSYEQYF	TGTGCCACCAGTGATTTGTCTAGCGGGAGTTACGAGCAGTACTTC
TRBV20-1	.	TRBJ2-1	TRBD2	CSASSGTRGGNEQFF	TGCAGTGCAAGTTCCGGGACTAGGGGGGGCAATGAGCAGTTCTTC
TRBV5-1	.	TRBJ1-1	TRBD1	CASSLGGQGKTEAFF	TGCGCCAGCAGCTTGGGGGGACAGGGGAAAACTGAAGCTTTCTTT
TRBV15	once	TRBJ1-4	TRBD1	CATSYRDRGKMLF	TGTGCCACCAGCTACCGCGACAGGGGTAAAATGCTTTTT
TRBV18	.	TRBJ2-1	.	CASSPEGRGYNEQFF	TGTGCCAGCTCACCGGAGGGCAGGGGGTACAATGAGCAGTTCTTC
TRBV7-9	.	TRBJ2-1	TRBD1	CASSDYRGSSYNEQFF	TGTGCCAGCAGCGACTACAGGGGCAGCTCCTACAATGAGCAGTTCTTC
TRBV5-1	.	TRBJ2-2	TRBD1	CASSAGTGWNGELFF	TGCGCCAGCAGCGCCGGGACAGGGTGGAACGGGGAGCTGTTTTTT
TRBV2	.	TRBJ2-5	.	CASTGQPQETQYF	TGTGCCTCCACAGGGCAGCCTCAAGAGACCCAGTACTTC
TRBV3-1/TRBV3-2	.	TRBJ2-7	TRBD2	CASSPGYSGSHEQYF	TGTGCCAGCAGCCCCGGGTATAGCGGGAGCCACGAGCAGTACTTC
TRBV7-6	.	TRBJ2-3	.	CASSLARGTATSITDTQYF	TGTGCCAGCAGCTTAGCTAGGGGAACAGCAACCTCTATCACAGATACGCAGTATTTT
TRBV7-9	.	TRBJ2-7	TRBD1	CASSTGTGAHEQYF	TGTGCCAGCAGCACCGGGACAGGGGCCCACGAGCAGTACTTC
TRBV5-1	.	TRBJ2-7	TRBD2	CASSLETSGPYEQYF	TGCGCCAGCAGCTTGGAGACTAGCGGACCCTACGAGCAGTACTTC
TRBV23-1	.	TRBJ2-6	TRBD1	CASSQSTGGSGANVLTF	TGCGCCAGCAGTCAATCGACAGGGGGGTCTGGGGCCAACGTCCTGACTTTC
TRBV28	.	TRBJ2-5	TRBD1	CASSSPGQGWETQYF	TGTGCCAGCAGTTCACCCGGACAGGGGTGGGAGACCCAGTACTTC
TRBV13	.	TRBJ2-1	TRBD2	CASSSEVAGGLGEQFF	TGTGCCAGCAGCTCCGAGGTAGCGGGAGGGCTAGGTGAGCAGTTCTTC
TRBV29-1	.	TRBJ2-2	TRBD2	CSVGLAGGTGELFF	TGCAGCGTTGGACTAGCGGGAGGCACCGGGGAGCTGTTTTTT
TRBV6-6	.	TRBJ1-1	.	CASSQDSQTVFF	TGTGCCAGCAGCCAGGACAGCCAAACAGTTTTCTTT
TRBV3-1/TRBV3-2	once	TRBJ2-3	.	CASSPRVGGVGRTDTQYF	TGTGCCAGCAGCCCCCGAGTAGGAGGGGTGGGGCGCACAGATACGCAGTATTTT
TRBV15	.	TRBJ2-2	.	CATSRDSGLRLSGELFF	TGTGCCACCAGCAGAGATTCTGGCCTTCGCCTTTCCGGGGAGCTGTTTTTT
TRBV29-1	few	TRBJ2-1	TRBD2	CSVGTSGHNEQFF	TGCAGCGTTGGGACTAGCGGACACAATGAGCAGTTCTTC
TRBV11-2	once	TRBJ1-4	TRBD1	CASSAWTGSNEKLFF	TGTGCCAGCAGCGCGTGGACAGGGTCTAATGAAAAACTGTTTTTT
TRBV10-3	few	TRBJ1-2	.	CAISLSGNYGYTF	TGTGCCATCAGCCTATCGGGTAACTATGGCTACACCTTC
TRBV28	.	TRBJ2-3	TRBD2	CASSLLGGRATDTQYF	TGTGCCAGCAGTTTACTTGGCGGGAGGGCAACAGATACGCAGTATTTT
TRBV30	.	TRBJ1-4	.	CAWRLEKLFF	TGTGCCTGGAGACTCGAAAAACTGTTTTTT
TRBV6-5	.	TRBJ1-5	.	CASDIGGNQPQHF	TGTGCCAGCGATATTGGAGGCAATCAGCCCCAGCATTTT
TRBV5-1	once	TRBJ2-7	.	CASSSQGYEQYF	TGCGCCAGCAGCTCTCAGGGGTACGAGCAGTACTTC
TRBV6-5	few	TRBJ2-3	TRBD2	CASLLAGGGDTQYF	TGTGCCAGCCTGCTAGCGGGAGGAGGGGATACGCAGTATTTT
TRBV5-1	few	TRBJ1-2	TRBD1	CASSLDGTGFDGYTF	TGCGCCAGCAGCTTGGATGGGACAGGGTTTGATGGCTACACCTTC
TRBV4-1	few	TRBJ2-1	TRBD2	CASSPTGLAGFNEQFF	TGCGCCAGCAGCCCTACCGGACTAGCGGGATTCAATGAGCAGTTCTTC
TRBV7-9	.	TRBJ1-1	TRBD1	CASSLEGAASEAFF	TGTGCCAGCAGCTTAGAGGGGGCAGCTAGTGAAGCTTTCTTT
TRBV6-5	once	TRBJ2-3	TRBD2	CASDTRLAGTDTQYF	TGTGCCAGCGACACCAGACTAGCGGGCACAGATACGCAGTATTTT
TRBV7-2	.	TRBJ2-3	.	CASSLDLQRMSTDTQYF	TGTGCCAGCAGCTTAGATCTACAGCGGATGAGCACAGATACGCAGTATTTT
TRBV29-1	.	TRBJ2-2	TRBD1	CSATGDLNTGELFF	TGCAGCGCAACAGGGGACCTCAACACCGGGGAGCTGTTTTTT
TRBV6-5	.	TRBJ2-7	TRBD2	CASSRPRTRDYEQYF	TGTGCCAGCAGTCGCCCTCGGACTAGAGACTACGAGCAGTACTTC